One sample yielded the 3 T cell receptor beta chains listed below, sequenced in a study of blood T cell repertoires in COVID-19. Only in-frame clones appear in the TCRdb table, and some are missing; sequencing was by immunoSEQ multiplex PCR. The table lists about 330,000 clones, 92% of them singletons. Sequencing was performed on PBMCs or T cells enriched from blood (not recorded which). These receptors all come from a woman in her 30s who had recovered from COVID-19.

V usage is TRBV19 and J usage is TRBJ1-5, with D possibly TRBD1 on 6 matching bases. With 3 bases removed from V and 9 bases from J, the gap between germline ends came to 18 bases. This CDR3 is built from 15 residues. Germline V gene data show CDR1 as LNHDA and CDR2 as SQIVND (reference sequence). The CDR3, as DNA: TGTGCCAGTAGTATCTTGGGGACACAAAGTCGGCCCCAGCATTTT. Its translation is CASSILGTQSRPQHF.

CDR3 amino acids: CAWRQGGSPLHF. CDR3 in DNA: TGTGCCTGGAGGCAGGGCGGTTCACCCCTCCACTTT. V usage is TRBV30 and J usage is TRBJ1-6; perhaps TRBD1 as D (5 bases). Germline lookup yields CDR1 GTSNPN and CDR2 SVGIG (reference sequence). The CDR3 runs 12 residues. V was cut by 3 bases and J by 9 bases, with 9 bases left in between.

The rearrangement links TRBV19 to TRBJ1-6; 7 nucleotides match TRBD1. The CDR3 has 13 amino acids. V was pared by 5 bases and J by 7 bases, with 2 bases of the junction left unmatched. Germline V gene sequence: CDR1 LNHDA, CDR2 SQIVND (reference sequence). The CDR3: CASSPGQNSPLHF. CDR3 DNA: TGTGCCAGTAGTCCGGGACAGAATTCACCCCTCCACTTT.